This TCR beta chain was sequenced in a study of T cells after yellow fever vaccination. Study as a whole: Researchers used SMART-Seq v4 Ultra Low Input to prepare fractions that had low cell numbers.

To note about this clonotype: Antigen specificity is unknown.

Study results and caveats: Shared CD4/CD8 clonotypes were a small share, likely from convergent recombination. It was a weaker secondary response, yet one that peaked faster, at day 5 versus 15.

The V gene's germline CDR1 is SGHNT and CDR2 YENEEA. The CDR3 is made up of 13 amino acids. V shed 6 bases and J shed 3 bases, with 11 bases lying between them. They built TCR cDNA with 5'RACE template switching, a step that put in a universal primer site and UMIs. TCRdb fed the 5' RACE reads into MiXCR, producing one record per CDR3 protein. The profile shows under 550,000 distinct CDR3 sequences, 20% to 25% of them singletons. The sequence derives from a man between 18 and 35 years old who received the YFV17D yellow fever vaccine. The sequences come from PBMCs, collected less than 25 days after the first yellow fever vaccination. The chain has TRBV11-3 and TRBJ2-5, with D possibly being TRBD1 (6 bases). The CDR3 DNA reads TGTGCCAGCAGTCGGGACACCAAAGAGACCCAGTACTTC. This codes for CASSRDTKETQYF.